A single sample is the source of the 27 T cell receptor beta chains below, sequenced in a study. The sorted Tregs were CD4+CD25+CD127-/low cells. TCRdb re-derived calls from the 5' RACE reads in MiXCR, one entry per CDR3 protein. Of roughly 30,000 distinct CDR3 sequences listed, 25% to 30% are singletons. The sample taken for sequencing was tumor-infiltrating Tregs sorted from the breast tumor. All receptors come from a female donor with breast cancer.

This clonotype was seen only a few times. J is TRBJ2-7 and V is TRBV7-9; D is perhaps TRBD2 (6 bases). Germline lookup yields CDR1 SEHNR and CDR2 FQNEAQ (reference sequence). This CDR3 spans 15 amino acids. Trimming left V 5 bases short and J 3 bases short, with 17 bases between. CDR3 nucleotide sequence: TGTGCCAGCAGCCCCATACGGGGAGGCAACTACGAGCAGTACTTC. It is translated as CASSPIRGGNYEQYF.

This clonotype was counted many times. The J gene is TRBJ2-2, the V gene TRBV5-1; tentative D call: TRBD1 (5 bases). This CDR3 spans 13 amino acids. The germline V gene has CDR1 SGHRS and CDR2 YFSETQ. Trimming stripped 4 bases from V and 3 bases from J, with 7 bases between. CDR3 coding DNA: TGCGCCAGCAGCCTACAGGACACCGGGGAGCTGTTTTTT. Translating gives CASSLQDTGELFF.

This sequence joins TRBV20-1 and TRBJ2-7; D tentatively reads TRBD1 or TRBD2 (5 bases each). V gave up 5 bases and J gave up 3 bases, with 32 bases separating them. This CDR3 has 19 amino acids. Per germline, CDR1 DFQATT and CDR2 SNEGSKA (reference sequence). CDR3 bases: TGCAGTGCTTTGGATGAGGTAGAGGGACGTACTAGGGGAATCTACGAGCAGTACTTC. This codes for CSALDEVEGRTRGIYEQYF.

The CDR3 DNA reads as TGTGCCAGTACTATCGACAGGGGCACAGATACGCAGTATTTT. As protein: CASTIDRGTDTQYF. This chain uses TRBV6-1 with TRBJ2-3, with 7 nucleotides matching TRBD1. V trimming: 9 bases; J trimming: 1 base; junction bases outside the gene matches: 7. The germline gives CDR1 MNHNS, CDR2 SASEGT. CDR3 length: 14 amino acids.

This clonotype has a count of ten or more. The chain combines TRBV19 with TRBJ1-1; D unresolved. This CDR3 contains 12 residues. CDR1 LNHDA and CDR2 SQIVND come from the germline V gene (reference sequence). Trimming removed 9 bases from V and 0 bases from J, with 8 bases in between. The CDR3 DNA reads as TGTGCCAGCAGCTCAGTGAACACTGAAGCTTTCTTT. Amino acids: CASSSVNTEAFF.

In its sample, this clonotype is medium-sized. The rearrangement joins TRBV20-1 to TRBJ1-1; D is ambiguous. Trimming left V 3 bases short and J 1 base short, with 12 bases between. The CDR3 loop spans 14 amino acids. CDR1 and CDR2 (germline): DFQATT, SNEGSKA (reference sequence). CDR3 sequence: CSARSLGQNTEAFF. The CDR3 nucleotides read TGCAGTGCTAGGTCTCTCGGGCAGAACACTGAAGCTTTCTTT.

In this sample, this clonotype is medium-sized. V is TRBV4-2 and J is TRBJ2-3; 10 bases are a match to TRBD2. Per germline, CDR1 LGHNA and CDR2 YNFKEQ. After removal of 6 bases from V and 4 bases from J, the junction contained 4 bases not matched to a gene. The CDR3 is 14 amino acids. The CDR3: CASRPAGGADTQYF. CDR3 DNA sequence: TGTGCCAGCAGACCAGCGGGAGGGGCAGATACGCAGTATTTT.

The V gene is TRBV20-1, the J gene TRBJ2-1, with unresolved D. Germline V gene data show CDR1 as DFQATT and CDR2 as SNEGSKA (reference sequence). The ends were cut back, 6 bases at V and 4 bases at J, with 19 bases in the middle. CDR3 length: 15 residues. CDR3 DNA sequence: TGCAGTGCGCAAGGCCTTAGCAATGGATACAATGAGCAGTTCTTC. It encodes CSAQGLSNGYNEQFF.

A few counts support this clonotype. A much bigger clone sits one base away, suggesting this may be a read error. The chain has TRBV4-2 and TRBJ1-2; no firm D call. The CDR3 is 14 residues long. Looked up from germline, CDR1 is LGHNA and CDR2 is YNFKEQ. The CDR3 sequence: CAGSQERLNYGYTF. CDR3 coding DNA: TGTGCCGGCAGCCAAGAGCGGCTTAACTATGGCTACACCTTC.

Comments on this clonotype: This may be a read error: a much more frequent sequence differs by one nucleotide. V gene TRBV15 combines with J gene TRBJ2-1; 15 bases fit TRBD2. Germline-derived CDR1 and CDR2 are LNHNV and YYDKDF (reference sequence). The V and J ends lost 3 bases and 7 bases, in that order; junction bases with no gene match: 13. The CDR3 consists of 19 residues. CDR3 amino acids: CATSSDKRTSGRVGNEQFF. DNA for the CDR3: TGTGCCACCAGCAGTGACAAACGGACTAGCGGGAGGGTAGGGAATGAGCAGTTCTTC.

This clonotype showed up just a few times. The missing conserved phenylalanine or tryptophan at the end of this CDR3 makes a read error likely. The gene calls are TRBV29-1 and TRBJ2-1; no clear D. The CDR3 is made up of 15 amino acids. Germline CDR1 is SQVTM and CDR2 is ANQGSEA. The V end was cut by 5 bases, the J end by 4 bases, with 18 bases between. DNA for the CDR3: TGCAGCGTTCACGGCAGCCTCTTCCTTTACAATGAGCAGTTCCTC. It is translated as CSVHGSLFLYNEQFL.

This clonotype was counted at least ten times. The chain uses TRBV20-1 and TRBJ2-4; 8 positions agree with TRBD1. The ends lost 0 bases at V and 1 base at J; junction bases unmatched: 2. The CDR3 totals 15 residues. The germline gives CDR1 DFQATT, CDR2 SNEGSKA (reference sequence). The chain's CDR3 is CSARDRQGAKNIQYF. CDR3 coding DNA: TGCAGTGCTAGAGATCGACAGGGGGCCAAAAACATTCAGTACTTC.

On this clonotype itself: A read error is possible here, since a much larger clone lies one base away. The chain combines TRBV20-1 with TRBJ1-5; D is possibly TRBD1 (6 bases). The CDR3 has 14 amino acids. Trimming pared 4 bases from V and 6 bases from J, leaving 16 bases between. Germline CDR1 reads DFQATT; CDR2 reads SNEGSKA (reference sequence). CDR3 DNA: TGCAGTGCTACTGGGGGCGGGGGCAGTCAGCCCCAGCATTTT. Encoded protein: CSATGGGGSQPQHF.

This clonotype counts as medium-sized. The V gene is TRBV7-6, the J gene TRBJ2-7; D gene unclear. CDR1 and CDR2 (germline): SGHVS, FNYEAQ. The V end lost 0 bases, the J end lost 3 bases, and 6 bases lay between the germline ends. CDR3 length equals 13 residues. The CDR3 nucleotides read TGTGCCAGCAGCTTAGCGGCGGACTACGAGCAGTACTTC. Translated, it gives CASSLAADYEQYF.

This clonotype is medium-sized within its sample. The chain links TRBV9 to TRBJ2-7, with D tentatively TRBD1 (5 bases). The CDR3 is 14 amino acids. Trimming removed 4 bases from V and 1 base from J, with 12 bases in between. Germline lookup yields CDR1 SGDLS and CDR2 YYNGEE. DNA of the CDR3: TGTGCCAGCAGCCCCGCTGGGGCATCCTACGAGCAGTACTTC. This gives the protein CASSPAGASYEQYF.

The V and J genes are TRBV11-2 and TRBJ1-1, with unresolved D. Germline V gene sequence: CDR1 SGHAT, CDR2 FQNNGV. Trimming left V 5 bases short and J 0 bases short, with 13 bases between. The CDR3 covers 15 residues. DNA of the CDR3: TGTGCCAGCAGCAACAGACATAGCTTGAACACTGAAGCTTTCTTT. Translated: CASSNRHSLNTEAFF.

In regard to this clonotype: One junction end does not reproduce the germline sequence, and a read error may be involved. The V call is TRBV3-1, the J call TRBJ2-1, with 9 bases aligning to TRBD2. The CDR3 sequence is 16 residues long. Germline V CDR1 and CDR2: LGHDT, YNNKEL (reference sequence). The CDR3, as DNA: TGTGCCAGCAGCTCCCCCGGCGGGAGGGCCTACAATGGGCAGTTCTTC. Protein sequence: CASSSPGGRAYNGQFF.

About this clonotype itself: A much larger clone lies one base from this, so it may be a read error. This chain connects TRBV30 to TRBJ2-7, with D perhaps assigned TRBD1 or TRBD2 (5 bases each). Between the trimmed V and J ends, which lost 5 bases and 3 bases, there was a span of 14 bases. Germline loops: CDR1 GTSNPN, CDR2 SVGIG (reference sequence). This CDR3 is 13 amino acids long. The CDR3: CAWGLGTRYEQYF. The CDR3 DNA is TGTGCCTGGGGTCTTGGGACCCGCTACGAGCAGTACTTC.

With respect to this clonotype: A much more abundant neighbour one base away suggests this may be a read error. This chain connects TRBV12-3 or TRBV12-4 to TRBJ1-6, with D possibly being TRBD1 (5 bases). Trimming removed 7 bases from V and 4 bases from J, with 11 bases in between. There are 14 residues in the CDR3. The CDR3 is CASNQQDYNSPLHF. CDR3 DNA: TGTGCCAGCAATCAACAGGATTATAATTCACCCCTCCACTTT.

The V call is TRBV18, the J call TRBJ2-1, with 9 bases aligning to TRBD2. CDR1 is KGHSH, CDR2 LQKENI, per germline. Trimming cost V 3 bases and J 0 bases; bases outside gene matches: 0. The CDR3 consists of 15 residues. In DNA, the CDR3 is TGTGCCAGCTCACCTAGCGGGAGCTCCTACAATGAGCAGTTCTTC. Its translation is CASSPSGSSYNEQFF.

This clonotype came up a few times. The gene calls are TRBV11-2 and TRBJ2-1; a possible D gene is TRBD2 (6 bases). V was pared by 0 bases and J by 6 bases, with 9 bases between. The CDR3 is made up of 14 amino acids. Germline CDR1 and CDR2: SGHAT and FQNNGV. The CDR3 here is CASSLDASVNEQFF. The CDR3 DNA sequence: TGTGCCAGCAGCTTAGACGCTAGCGTCAATGAGCAGTTCTTC.

There are a few counts of this clonotype. A much more abundant neighbour one base away suggests this may be a read error. This sequence joins TRBV5-1 and TRBJ2-5, with 9 bases matching TRBD1. The V gene's germline CDR1 is SGHRS and CDR2 YFSETQ. This CDR3 is 14 amino acids long. CDR3 residues: CAGSSGTGRETQYF. The CDR3 nucleotides read TGCGCCGGCAGCTCCGGGACAGGGAGAGAGACCCAGTACTTC.

There are many counts of this clonotype. CDR3 amino acids: CASRSMNTEAFF. Written as DNA, the CDR3 is TGTGCCAGCAGGTCGATGAACACTGAAGCTTTCTTT. This chain joins TRBV12-3 or TRBV12-4 and TRBJ1-1; no clear D. The CDR3 runs to 12 residues. V shed 6 bases and J shed 0 bases, with 5 bases lying between them.

The rearrangement uses TRBV20-1 and TRBJ2-1; D uncertain. The CDR3 is 11 residues long. Trimming cost V 0 bases and J 8 bases, with 5 bases left between them. Per germline, CDR1 DFQATT and CDR2 SNEGSKA (reference sequence). The CDR3: CSARDPYEQFF. CDR3 nucleotides: TGCAGTGCTAGAGATCCGTATGAGCAGTTCTTC.

This clonotype was detected ten times or more. The DNA for the CDR3 is TGTGCCAGCAGCTTGGGACAGACTAGATTTAGTGAAAAACTGTTTTTT. This codes for CASSLGQTRFSEKLFF. The chain links TRBV7-2 to TRBJ1-4; 7 bases are shared with TRBD1. The CDR3 sequence is 16 residues long. V shed 3 bases and J 7 bases; nucleotides not matched to a gene: 11. Germline V gives CDR1 SGHTA, CDR2 FQGNSA.

Note on this clonotype: A much larger clone lies a single base off, so this may be a read error. V gene TRBV5-1 combines with J gene TRBJ2-3; D ambiguous. The germline CDR1 and CDR2 sequences are SGHRS and YFSETQ. This CDR3 comprises 12 residues. Written as DNA, the CDR3 is TGCGCCAGGAGCTTGTTAGAAGATACGCAGTATTTT. Protein: CARSLLEDTQYF.

At least ten counts were recorded for this clonotype. The chain employs TRBV6-5 and TRBJ1-5; D ambiguous. V was shortened by 0 bases and J by 7 bases, with 7 bases between the two germline ends. Germline V gene data show CDR1 as MNHEY and CDR2 as SVGAGI. The CDR3 runs to 13 residues. The CDR3 DNA follows: TGTGCCAGCAGTTACTCAAACAGCCAGCCCCAGCATTTT. It yields the protein CASSYSNSQPQHF.